These T cell receptor beta chains were read from a single sample in a study of human T cells and chemical hapten exposure. TCRdb re-called the RACE reads with MiXCR, one entry per CDR3 protein. The table has 150,000 to 200,000 distinct CDR3 sequences, 14% seen once. The material was whole blood, obtained in connection with sensitization to the hapten diphenylcyclopropenone (DPC). These receptors all stem from a woman between 25 and 40 years old with alopecia areata. Some clones in this sample may be carry-over from other donors' samples. CDR3s include the opening cysteine and the closing phenylalanine or tryptophan. A D gene is named only where the DNA matches it firmly. Clone size is not always given. Where it is, it says once, few, many or a class for expanded clones.

v_call	clone_size	d_call	j_call	cdr3_aa	cdr3_nt
TRBV5-4	few	TRBD2	TRBJ2-3	CASSRTSDTDTQYF	TGTGCCAGCAGCAGGACTAGCGACACAGATACGCAGTATTTT
TRBV6-2/TRBV6-3	few	NA	TRBJ2-1	CASSPQGVANHEQFF	TGTGCCAGCAGCCCTCAGGGAGTCGCCAATCATGAGCAGTTCTTC
TRBV5-4	NA	TRBD1	TRBJ1-6	CASSWDRGNSPLHF	TGTGCCAGCAGCTGGGACAGGGGTAATTCACCCCTCCACTTT
TRBV4-3	many	NA	TRBJ1-5	CASSQDWGQPQHF	TGCGCCAGCAGCCAAGATTGGGGGCAGCCCCAGCATTTT
TRBV12-3/TRBV12-4	many	TRBD1	TRBJ1-2	CASSFGQADNYGYTF	TGTGCCAGCAGTTTCGGACAGGCCGATAACTATGGCTACACCTTC
TRBV29-1	NA	TRBD1	TRBJ2-7	CSGADRGQYEQYF	TGCAGCGGTGCGGACAGGGGGCAATACGAGCAGTACTTC
TRBV6-4	NA	TRBD1	TRBJ1-4	CARTGVSTNEKLFF	TGTGCCAGAACAGGGGTTTCCACTAATGAAAAACTGTTTTTT
TRBV7-8	few	NA	TRBJ2-3	CASSLRTGTYTDTQYF	TGTGCCAGCAGCCTAAGAACAGGGACTTACACAGATACGCAGTATTTT
TRBV3-1	NA	NA	TRBJ1-6	CASSRTPGLDNSPLHF	TGTGCCAGCAGCCGGACCCCGGGACTAGATAATTCACCCCTCCACTTT
TRBV21-1	many	NA	TRBJ2-7	CARGVDLDISYEQYF	TGTGCCAGAGGGGTTGATTTGGACATCTCCTACGAGCAGTACTTC
TRBV30	NA	NA	TRBJ2-7	CAWNPGSQGSYEQYF	TGTGCCTGGAATCCCGGCAGCCAAGGCTCCTACGAGCAGTACTTC
TRBV15	few	NA	TRBJ1-4	CATSRKQGLGNEKLFF	TGTGCCACCAGCAGGAAACAGGGTCTCGGTAATGAAAAACTGTTTTTT
TRBV20-1	few	NA	TRBJ2-5	CSARSSGGETQYF	TGCAGTGCTAGGTCCAGTGGGGGAGAGACCCAGTACTTC
TRBV20-1	few	TRBD2	TRBJ2-3	CSARAGGRTDTQYF	TGCAGTGCTAGAGCGGGGGGGCGCACAGATACGCAGTATTTT
TRBV5-1	many	NA	TRBJ2-3	CASSLSQLNTQYF	TGCGCCAGCAGCTTGTCGCAGTTAAATACGCAGTATTTT
TRBV7-9	NA	NA	TRBJ1-5	CASSSQWADSNQPQHF	TGTGCCAGCAGCTCCCAATGGGCGGATAGCAATCAGCCCCAGCATTTT
TRBV12-3/TRBV12-4	NA	NA	TRBJ2-1	CASTPANEQFF	TGTGCCAGCACCCCGGCGAATGAGCAGTTCTTC
TRBV7-2	many	NA	TRBJ2-3	CASSLDTDTQYF	TGTGCCAGCAGCTTAGACACAGATACGCAGTATTTT
TRBV11-1	NA	NA	TRBJ1-1	CASNQGTVNTEAFF	TGTGCCAGCAACCAGGGGACGGTGAACACTGAAGCTTTCTTT
TRBV20-1	few	NA	TRBJ2-1	CSASNSNEQFF	TGCAGTGCTAGCAACAGCAATGAGCAGTTCTTC
TRBV7-9	many	NA	TRBJ2-1	CASSSPPNPYNEQFF	TGTGCCAGCAGCTCACCCCCCAATCCATACAATGAGCAGTTCTTC
TRBV29-1	many	NA	TRBJ1-5	CSVVYRETDQPQHF	TGCAGCGTTGTTTACAGGGAGACAGATCAGCCCCAGCATTTT
TRBV6-5	NA	TRBD2	TRBJ2-2	CASSYFPSGSGDTGELFF	TGTGCCAGCAGTTACTTCCCTAGCGGGTCGGGAGACACCGGGGAGCTGTTTTTT
TRBV11-2	few	TRBD1	TRBJ2-7	CASSHRDRGSEQYF	TGTGCCAGCAGCCACCGGGACAGGGGGTCCGAGCAGTACTTC
TRBV6-5	NA	NA	TRBJ2-7	CASSYSIPVSSYEQYF	TGTGCCAGCAGTTACTCGATTCCTGTTAGCTCCTACGAGCAGTACTTC
TRBV12-3/TRBV12-4	few	TRBD1	TRBJ1-2	CASSSGTGSLGYTF	TGTGCCAGCAGTTCCGGGACAGGGTCTTTGGGCTACACCTTC
TRBV10-2	NA	NA	TRBJ1-1	CASGGTEAFF	TGCGCCAGCGGGGGGACTGAAGCTTTCTTT
TRBV11-2	NA	TRBD1	TRBJ1-1	CASSKTGETFF	TGTGCCAGCAGCAAGACAGGGGAGACTTTCTTT
TRBV27	many	TRBD1	TRBJ2-7	CASSPGQGPFYGEQYF	TGTGCCAGCAGCCCCGGACAGGGGCCCTTTTATGGCGAGCAGTACTTC
TRBV12-3/TRBV12-4	few	NA	TRBJ1-5	CASSRAGHNQPQHF	TGTGCCAGCAGTCGGGCCGGACACAATCAGCCCCAGCATTTT
TRBV18	few	NA	TRBJ2-3	CASSPDRFGGTDTQYF	TGTGCCAGCTCGCCCGACAGGTTCGGGGGCACAGATACGCAGTATTTT
TRBV6-1	NA	NA	TRBJ1-4	CAGRHRTNEKLFF	TGTGCCGGCCGACACAGAACTAATGAAAAACTGTTTTTT
TRBV12-3/TRBV12-4	few	NA	TRBJ2-2	CASSINTGELFF	TGTGCCAGCAGTATCAACACCGGGGAGCTGTTTTTT
TRBV5-5	NA	NA	TRBJ2-7	CASSRDPGWQYEQYF	TGTGCCAGCAGCCGTGACCCCGGGTGGCAGTACGAGCAGTACTTC
TRBV6-5	many	NA	TRBJ1-4	CASSTRDVNEKLFF	TGTGCCAGCAGCACCCGGGACGTTAATGAAAAACTGTTTTTT
TRBV28	NA	NA	TRBJ1-4	CASSPGADREKLFF	TGTGCCAGCAGTCCAGGGGCCGACAGGGAAAAACTGTTTTTT
TRBV10-3	NA	TRBD2	TRBJ2-1	CAISALAGVSGEQFF	TGTGCCATCAGTGCCCTAGCGGGGGTGAGCGGTGAGCAGTTCTTC